Listed below are T cell receptor beta chains from one sample, sequenced in a study of blood T cells in healthy people across ages. TCRdb used MiXCR to reprocess the 5' RACE reads, holding one entry per CDR3 protein. The sample records 1.4 million to 1.5 million distinct CDR3 sequences, 42% being singletons. Sequences were obtained from blood. Receptor source: a woman under 30 in good health. Each CDR3 is given with its conserved first and last residue. The D gene is left open where the match is weak. Clone size is not always given. Where it is, it says once, few, many or a class for expanded clones.

CDR3 protein,CDR3 DNA,D gene,V gene,J gene,clone size
CASSQRRTQETQYF,TGTGCCAGCAGTCAAAGACGGACCCAAGAGACCCAGTACTTC,NA,TRBV6-1,TRBJ2-5,NA
CASSPRDRGANEKLFF,TGTGCCAGCAGCCCCCGGGACAGGGGAGCTAATGAAAAACTGTTTTTT,TRBD1,TRBV3-1,TRBJ1-4,NA
CASSEGSAGSQYF,TGTGCCAGCAGCGAGGGAAGCGCAGGTTCGCAGTATTTT,NA,TRBV7-2,TRBJ2-3,NA
CASSPHGTRGTGELFF,TGTGCCAGCAGCCCGCACGGGACCCGAGGCACCGGGGAGCTGTTTTTT,NA,TRBV14,TRBJ2-2,NA
CASSSARRGLEKLFF,TGTGCCAGCAGCTCAGCCCGTAGGGGGCTTGAAAAACTGTTTTTT,TRBD1,TRBV7-9,TRBJ1-4,once
CASRITSYNEQFF,TGTGCCAGTCGGATTACCTCCTACAATGAGCAGTTCTTC,NA,TRBV7-2,TRBJ2-1,NA
CASRDMPLTYNEQFF,TGTGCCAGTAGAGATATGCCATTAACCTACAATGAGCAGTTCTTC,NA,TRBV12-3/TRBV12-4,TRBJ2-1,few
CASSDSPEGTDTQYF,TGTGCCAGCAGTGACAGCCCGGAGGGCACAGATACGCAGTATTTT,NA,TRBV6-1,TRBJ2-3,once
CASRGPGTSGPQETQYF,TGTGCCAGCAGGGGCCCCGGGACTAGCGGACCCCAAGAGACCCAGTACTTC,TRBD2,TRBV28,TRBJ2-5,few
CASSQETRGYTF,TGTGCCAGCAGCCAAGAGACGAGGGGCTACACCTTC,NA,TRBV14,TRBJ1-2,few
CASSPYPGGSYEQYF,TGTGCCAGCTCACCATATCCAGGGGGGTCCTACGAGCAGTACTTC,NA,TRBV18,TRBJ2-7,few
CASRPLTGITGELFF,TGTGCCAGCAGACCCTTAACAGGGATCACCGGGGAGCTGTTTTTT,NA,TRBV6-5,TRBJ2-2,few
CASSPTGSGNQLQHF,TGTGCCAGCAGTCCCACTGGGTCTGGCAATCAGCTCCAGCATTTT,NA,TRBV6-5,TRBJ1-5,NA
CASSLAYEDNSWGTQYF,TGCGCCAGCAGCTTGGCTTATGAGGATAATAGCTGGGGGACCCAGTACTTC,NA,TRBV5-1,TRBJ2-5,NA
CASSLNIAGLHIEQYF,TGTGCCAGCAGCTTAAATATAGCGGGACTACATATCGAGCAGTACTTC,TRBD2,TRBV7-9,TRBJ2-7,few
CASSLDQGWGSGEAFF,TGTGCCAGCAGCTTAGATCAGGGTTGGGGGTCCGGTGAAGCTTTCTTT,NA,TRBV11-2,TRBJ1-1,NA
CSGTTGLGEKLFF,TGCAGCGGGACAACAGGGCTCGGGGAAAAACTGTTTTTT,NA,TRBV29-1,TRBJ1-4,NA
CATSRGLAGGSYEQYF,TGTGCCACCAGCAGGGGACTAGCGGGAGGCTCCTACGAGCAGTACTTC,TRBD2,TRBV15,TRBJ2-7,NA
CASRIQQATNYGYTF,TGCGCCAGCAGGATACAACAGGCGACTAACTATGGCTACACCTTC,NA,TRBV5-1,TRBJ1-2,NA
CASSRDRGSYNSPLHF,TGTGCCAGCAGCCGGGACAGGGGCTCCTATAATTCACCCCTCCACTTT,TRBD1,TRBV7-2,TRBJ1-6,NA
CSARWRGSEAFF,TGCAGTGCTAGATGGAGGGGAAGTGAAGCTTTCTTT,NA,TRBV20-1,TRBJ1-1,once
CSAMGSSTSGSYEQYF,TGCAGTGCTATGGGTTCGAGCACTAGCGGGAGCTACGAGCAGTACTTC,TRBD2,TRBV20-1,TRBJ2-7,NA
CASSGRGGKAYNEQFF,TGTGCCAGCAGTGGAAGGGGGGGGAAGGCGTACAATGAGCAGTTCTTC,NA,TRBV2,TRBJ2-1,NA
CASSEGEASFTGELFF,TGTGCCAGCAGCGAGGGGGAGGCAAGTTTCACCGGGGAGCTGTTTTTT,NA,TRBV9,TRBJ2-2,NA
CASSPRDIWGNEQYF,TGTGCCAGCTCACCACGGGACATTTGGGGGAATGAGCAGTACTTC,NA,TRBV18,TRBJ2-5,NA
CASSQDIVSVGTDTQYF,TGCGCCAGCAGCCAGGATATCGTAAGCGTTGGCACAGATACGCAGTATTTT,NA,TRBV4-1,TRBJ2-3,few
CASSHLTGGVNEQFF,TGTGCCAGCAGCCATCTGACGGGGGGCGTCAATGAGCAGTTCTTC,NA,TRBV7-2,TRBJ2-1,NA
CASSAVPSSTDTQYF,TGTGCCAGCAGCGCCGTCCCTTCTAGCACAGATACGCAGTATTTT,NA,TRBV7-9,TRBJ2-3,NA